This T cell receptor (beta chain) was identified in a study of identifying expanded T cells in peripheral blood. Generated by immunoSEQ multiplex PCR, the TCRdb table keeps only in-frame clones and is missing some. The table includes roughly 130,000 clones, around nine tenths detected once. The V and J ends lost 5 bases and 4 bases respectively, with 8 bases between them. The CDR3 runs 13 residues. CDR1 is SGHTA and CDR2 is FQGTGA in the germline V gene. The origin of this receptor is a person between 18 and 75 years old in good health. The sample was blood. The chain employs TRBV7-3 and TRBJ2-2; D ambiguous. This chain's CDR3 is CASSASLTGELFF. CDR3 bases: TGTGCCAGCAGCGCGAGCCTCACCGGGGAGCTGTTTTTT.